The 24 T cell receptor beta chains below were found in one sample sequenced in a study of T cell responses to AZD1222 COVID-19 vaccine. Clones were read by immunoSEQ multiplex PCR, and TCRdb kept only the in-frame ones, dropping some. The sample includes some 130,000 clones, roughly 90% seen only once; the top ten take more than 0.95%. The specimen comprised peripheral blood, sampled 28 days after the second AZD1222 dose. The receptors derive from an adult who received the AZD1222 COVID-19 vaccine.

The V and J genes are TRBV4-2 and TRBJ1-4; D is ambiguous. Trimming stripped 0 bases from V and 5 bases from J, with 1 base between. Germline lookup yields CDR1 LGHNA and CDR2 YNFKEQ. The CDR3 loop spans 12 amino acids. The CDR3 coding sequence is TGTGCCAGCAGCCAAGAAAATGAAAAACTGTTTTTT. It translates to CASSQENEKLFF.

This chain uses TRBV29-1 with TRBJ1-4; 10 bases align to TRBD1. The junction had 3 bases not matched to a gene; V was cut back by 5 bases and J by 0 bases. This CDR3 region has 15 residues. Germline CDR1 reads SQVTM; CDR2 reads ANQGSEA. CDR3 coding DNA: TGCAGCGTTTCTGGGACAGGGGCAACTAATGAAAAACTGTTTTTT. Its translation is CSVSGTGATNEKLFF.

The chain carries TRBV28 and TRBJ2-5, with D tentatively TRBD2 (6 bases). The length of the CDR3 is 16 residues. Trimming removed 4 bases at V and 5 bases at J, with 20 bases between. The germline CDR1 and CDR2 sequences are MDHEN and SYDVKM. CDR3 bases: TGTGCCAGCAGTTCCCCCGCTAGCGCCCCTAGGGAGACCCAGTACTTC. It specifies CASSSPASAPRETQYF.

The CDR3 bases are TGTGCCAGCAGCCAGAGTCGGAGGGGAGAGGAAAAACTGTTTTTT. Its translation: CASSQSRRGEEKLFF. This rearrangement joins TRBV4-2 to TRBJ1-4; tentatively, D is TRBD1 (5 bases). V shed 3 bases and J shed 8 bases, with 16 bases lying between them. CDR3 length equals 15 residues. Germline CDR1 is LGHNA and CDR2 is YNFKEQ.

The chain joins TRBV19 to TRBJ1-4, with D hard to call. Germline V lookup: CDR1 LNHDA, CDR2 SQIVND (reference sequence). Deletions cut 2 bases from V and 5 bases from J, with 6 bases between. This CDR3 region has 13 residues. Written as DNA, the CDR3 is TGTGCCAGTAGTATACGGGAGAATGAAAAACTGTTTTTT. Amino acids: CASSIRENEKLFF. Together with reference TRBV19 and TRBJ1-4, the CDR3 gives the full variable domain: DGGITQSPKYLFRKEGQNVTLSCEQNLNHDAMYWYRQDPGQGLRLIYYSQIVNDFQKGDIAEGYSVSREKKESFPLTVTSAQKNPTAFYLCASSIRENEKLFFGSGTQLSVL.

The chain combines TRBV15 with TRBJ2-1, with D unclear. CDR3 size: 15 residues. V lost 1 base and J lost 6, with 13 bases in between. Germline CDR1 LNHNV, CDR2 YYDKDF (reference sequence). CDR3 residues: CATSRGSEPFNEQFF. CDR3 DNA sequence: TGTGCCACCAGCAGAGGATCCGAACCATTCAATGAGCAGTTCTTC.

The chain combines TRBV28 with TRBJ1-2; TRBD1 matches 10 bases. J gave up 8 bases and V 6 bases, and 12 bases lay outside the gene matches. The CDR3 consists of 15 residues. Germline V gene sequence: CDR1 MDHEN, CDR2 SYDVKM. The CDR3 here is CASSPWTGGLMGYTF. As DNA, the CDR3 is TGTGCCAGCAGCCCCTGGACAGGGGGGCTAATGGGCTACACCTTC.

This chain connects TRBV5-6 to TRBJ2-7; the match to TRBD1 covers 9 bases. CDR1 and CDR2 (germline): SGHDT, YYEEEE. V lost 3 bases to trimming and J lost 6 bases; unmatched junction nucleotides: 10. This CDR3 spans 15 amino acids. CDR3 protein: CASSSSGTGWTEQYF. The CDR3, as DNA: TGTGCCAGCAGCTCCTCCGGGACAGGGTGGACCGAGCAGTACTTC.

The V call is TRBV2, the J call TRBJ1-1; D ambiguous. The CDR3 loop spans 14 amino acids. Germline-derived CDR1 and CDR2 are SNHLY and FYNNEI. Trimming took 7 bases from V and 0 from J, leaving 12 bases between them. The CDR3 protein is CASTIDMVNTEAFF. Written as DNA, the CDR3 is TGTGCCAGCACCATCGACATGGTGAACACTGAAGCTTTCTTT.

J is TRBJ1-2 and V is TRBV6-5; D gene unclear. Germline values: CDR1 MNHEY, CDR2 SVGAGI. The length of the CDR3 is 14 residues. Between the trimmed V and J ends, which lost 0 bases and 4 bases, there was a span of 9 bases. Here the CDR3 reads CASSYSDGLYGYTF. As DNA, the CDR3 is TGTGCCAGCAGTTACTCAGACGGGCTCTATGGCTACACCTTC.

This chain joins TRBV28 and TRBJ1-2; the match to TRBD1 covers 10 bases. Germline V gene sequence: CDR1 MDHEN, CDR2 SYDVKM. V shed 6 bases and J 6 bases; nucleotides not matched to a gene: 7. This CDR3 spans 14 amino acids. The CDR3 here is CASRSSGTGDGYTF. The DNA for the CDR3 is TGTGCCAGCAGATCCTCCGGGACAGGGGATGGCTACACCTTC.

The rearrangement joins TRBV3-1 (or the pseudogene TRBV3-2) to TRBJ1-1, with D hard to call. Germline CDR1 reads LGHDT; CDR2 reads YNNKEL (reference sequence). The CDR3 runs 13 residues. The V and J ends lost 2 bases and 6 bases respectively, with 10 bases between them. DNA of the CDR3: TGTGCCAGCAGCCAATCACAGCTCCCTGAAGCTTTCTTT. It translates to CASSQSQLPEAFF.

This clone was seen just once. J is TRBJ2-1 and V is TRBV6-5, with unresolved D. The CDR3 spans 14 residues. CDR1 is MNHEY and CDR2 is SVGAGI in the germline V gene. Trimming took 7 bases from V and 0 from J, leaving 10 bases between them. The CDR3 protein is CASTAASSYNEQFF. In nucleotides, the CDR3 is TGTGCCAGCACCGCAGCAAGCTCCTACAATGAGCAGTTCTTC.

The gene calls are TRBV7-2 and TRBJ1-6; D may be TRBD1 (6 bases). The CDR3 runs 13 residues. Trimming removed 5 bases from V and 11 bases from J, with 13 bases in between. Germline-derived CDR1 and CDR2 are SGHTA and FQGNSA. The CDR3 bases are TGTGCCAGCAGCCCAGAAAGGGGGGCACCCCTCCACTTT. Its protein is CASSPERGAPLHF.

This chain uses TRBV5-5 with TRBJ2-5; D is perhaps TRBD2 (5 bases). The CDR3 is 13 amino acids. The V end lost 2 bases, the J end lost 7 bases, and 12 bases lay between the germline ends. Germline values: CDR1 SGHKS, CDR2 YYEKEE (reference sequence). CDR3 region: CASSLRPAGTQYF. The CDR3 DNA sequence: TGTGCCAGCAGCTTACGACCCGCGGGGACCCAGTACTTC.

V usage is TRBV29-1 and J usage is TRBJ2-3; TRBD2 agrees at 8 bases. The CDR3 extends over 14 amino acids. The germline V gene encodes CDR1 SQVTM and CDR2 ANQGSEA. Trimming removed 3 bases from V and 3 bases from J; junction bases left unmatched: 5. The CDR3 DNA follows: TGCAGCGTTGAGGGACTAGGGTCGACAGATACGCAGTATTTT. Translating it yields CSVEGLGSTDTQYF.

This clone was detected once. The CDR3 bases are TGTGCCAGCAGCTTAGGTCAGCCCTACGAGCAGTACTTC. It yields the protein CASSLGQPYEQYF. The chain has TRBV7-2 and TRBJ2-7, with D unclear. Trimming left V 1 base short and J 2 bases short, with 6 bases between. Germline CDR1 and CDR2: SGHTA and FQGNSA. The CDR3 extends over 13 amino acids.

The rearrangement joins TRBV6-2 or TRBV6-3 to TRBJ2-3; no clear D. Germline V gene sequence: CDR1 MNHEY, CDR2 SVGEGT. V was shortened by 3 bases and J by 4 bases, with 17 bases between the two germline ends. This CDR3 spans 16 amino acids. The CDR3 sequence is CASSYPPGQVADTQYF. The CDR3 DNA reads TGTGCCAGCAGTTATCCACCCGGCCAGGTAGCAGATACGCAGTATTTT.

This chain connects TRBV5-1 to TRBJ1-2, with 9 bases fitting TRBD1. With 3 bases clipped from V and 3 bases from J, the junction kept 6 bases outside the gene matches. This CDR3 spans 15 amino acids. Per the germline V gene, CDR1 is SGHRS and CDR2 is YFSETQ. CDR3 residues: CASSWTGDEDYGYTF. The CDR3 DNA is TGCGCCAGCAGCTGGACAGGGGATGAGGACTATGGCTACACCTTC.

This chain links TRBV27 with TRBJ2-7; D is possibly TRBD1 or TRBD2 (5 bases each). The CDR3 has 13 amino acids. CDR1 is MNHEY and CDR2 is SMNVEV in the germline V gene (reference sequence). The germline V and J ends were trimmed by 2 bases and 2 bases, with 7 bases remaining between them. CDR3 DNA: TGTGCCAGCAGTTTAGGGGACCCCTACGAGCAGTACTTC. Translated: CASSLGDPYEQYF.

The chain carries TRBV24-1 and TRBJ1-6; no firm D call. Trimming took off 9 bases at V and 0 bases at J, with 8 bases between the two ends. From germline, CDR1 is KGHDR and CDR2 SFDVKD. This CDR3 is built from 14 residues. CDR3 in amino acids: CATAANSYNSPLHF. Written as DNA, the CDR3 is TGTGCCACCGCGGCCAACTCCTATAATTCACCCCTCCACTTT.

CDR3 sequence: CASSSDRGIRNTIYF. CDR3 DNA sequence: TGTGCCAGCAGCTCGGACAGGGGTATAAGAAACACCATATATTTT. The V call is TRBV7-9, the J call TRBJ1-3; 9 nucleotides match TRBD1. Trimming cost V 4 bases and J 5 bases; bases outside gene matches: 6. Germline V gene data show CDR1 as SEHNR and CDR2 as FQNEAQ (reference sequence). CDR3 size: 15 residues.

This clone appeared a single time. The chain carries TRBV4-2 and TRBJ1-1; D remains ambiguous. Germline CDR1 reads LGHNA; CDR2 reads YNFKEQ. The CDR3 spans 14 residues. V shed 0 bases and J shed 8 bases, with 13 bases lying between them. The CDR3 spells CASSQDHLLPEAFF. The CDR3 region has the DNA TGTGCCAGCAGCCAAGATCACCTCTTGCCCGAAGCTTTCTTT.

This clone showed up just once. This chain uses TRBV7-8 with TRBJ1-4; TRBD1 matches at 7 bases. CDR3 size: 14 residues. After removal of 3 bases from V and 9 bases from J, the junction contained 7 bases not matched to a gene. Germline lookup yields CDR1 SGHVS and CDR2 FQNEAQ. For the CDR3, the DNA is TGTGCCAGCAGCTTCGACAGGGCCACACAAAAACTGTTTTTT. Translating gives CASSFDRATQKLFF.